The following is a T cell receptor (beta chain) sequence with its context. These data are taken from a study of cytomegalovirus exposure and HLA in healthy donors. In the study overall: Among the roughly 400 genotyped donors, about 81% were placed in the Caucasian-associated ancestry cluster.

The PCR used 60 Vbeta and 13 Jbeta primers. Profiled with immunoSEQ multiplex PCR; TCRdb holds only in-frame clones, not every one. The sample holds 150,000 to 200,000 clones; about 80% are singletons and the top ten take around 1%. Germline-derived CDR1 and CDR2 are SGHRS and YFSETQ. CDR3 length: 15 amino acids. V was cut by 1 base and J by 0 bases, with 8 bases left in between. V is TRBV5-1 and J is TRBJ1-3; no definite D call. Sequenced: PBMCs. The sequence was collected from a woman between 40 and 55 years old in good health and CMV-seronegative. CDR3 sequence (DNA): TGCGCCAGCAGCTTGAACAGTGTCTCTGGAAACACCATATATTTT. It yields the protein CASSLNSVSGNTIYF.